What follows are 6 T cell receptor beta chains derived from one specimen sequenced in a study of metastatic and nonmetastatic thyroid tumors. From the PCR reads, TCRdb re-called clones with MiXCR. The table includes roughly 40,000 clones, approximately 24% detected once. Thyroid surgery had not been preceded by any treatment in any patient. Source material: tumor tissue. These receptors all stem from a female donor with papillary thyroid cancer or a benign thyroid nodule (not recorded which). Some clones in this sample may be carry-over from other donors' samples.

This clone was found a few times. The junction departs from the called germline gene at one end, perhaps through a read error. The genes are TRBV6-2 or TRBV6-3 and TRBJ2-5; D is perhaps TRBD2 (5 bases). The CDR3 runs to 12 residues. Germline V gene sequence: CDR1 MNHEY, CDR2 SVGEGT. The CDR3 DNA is TGTGCCAGCATCCACATGGGAGAGACACAGTACTTC. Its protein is CASIHMGETQYF.

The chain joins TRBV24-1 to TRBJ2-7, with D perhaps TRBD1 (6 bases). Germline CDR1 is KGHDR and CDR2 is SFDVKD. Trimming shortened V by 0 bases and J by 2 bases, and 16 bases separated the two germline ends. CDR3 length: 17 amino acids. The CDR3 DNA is TGTGCCACCAGTGATTTGTTACCGGGACAAGGGGCCTACGAGCAGTACTTC. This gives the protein CATSDLLPGQGAYEQYF.

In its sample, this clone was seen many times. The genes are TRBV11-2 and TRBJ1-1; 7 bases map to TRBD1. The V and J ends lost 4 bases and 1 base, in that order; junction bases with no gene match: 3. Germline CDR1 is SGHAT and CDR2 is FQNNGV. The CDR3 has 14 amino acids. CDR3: CASSWDSRNTEAFF. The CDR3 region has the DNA TGTGCCAGCAGCTGGGACAGCAGGAACACTGAAGCTTTCTTT.

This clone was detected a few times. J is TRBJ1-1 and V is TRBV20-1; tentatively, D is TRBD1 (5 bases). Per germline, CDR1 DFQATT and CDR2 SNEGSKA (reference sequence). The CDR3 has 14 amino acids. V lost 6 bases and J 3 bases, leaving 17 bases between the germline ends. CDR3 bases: TGCAGTGCCAACCCACCAGACAGCCACACTGAAGCTTTCTTT. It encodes CSANPPDSHTEAFF.

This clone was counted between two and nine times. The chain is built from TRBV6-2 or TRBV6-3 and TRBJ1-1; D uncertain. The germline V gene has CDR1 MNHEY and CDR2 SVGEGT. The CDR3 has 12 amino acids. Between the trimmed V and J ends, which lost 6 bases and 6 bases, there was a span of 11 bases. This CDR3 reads CASSTVVAEAFF. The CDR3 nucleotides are TGTGCCAGCAGCACGGTAGTCGCTGAAGCTTTCTTT.

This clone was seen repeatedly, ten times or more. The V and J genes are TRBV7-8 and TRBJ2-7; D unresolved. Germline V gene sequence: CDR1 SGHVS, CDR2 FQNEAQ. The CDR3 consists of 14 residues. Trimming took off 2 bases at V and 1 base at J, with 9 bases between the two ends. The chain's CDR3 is CASSLSEMSYEQYF. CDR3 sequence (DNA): TGTGCCAGCAGCTTATCGGAGATGTCCTACGAGCAGTACTTC.